Sequencing of this T cell receptor (beta chain) was carried out in a study of T cell changes during pregnancy in multiple sclerosis. The germline CDR1 and CDR2 sequences are SGHRS and YFSETQ. After removal of 7 bases from V and 6 bases from J, the junction contained 6 bases not matched to a gene. CDR3 length: 12 residues. TCRdb's copy holds only in-frame clones and misses some; the assay was immunoSEQ multiplex PCR. The sample has 50,000 to 65,000 clones, over 75% seen once. The J gene is TRBJ2-7, the V gene TRBV5-1, with 8 bases that match TRBD2. The sequence derives from a female donor with multiple sclerosis, enrolled in a pregnancy study. Sample: peripheral blood, taken in the first trimester of pregnancy. The CDR3 coding sequence is TGCGCCAGCGACGACGGGGGGGGCGAGCAGTACTTC. Amino acid sequence: CASDDGGGEQYF.